This TCR beta chain derives from a study of T cells in Graves' hyperthyroidism and ophthalmopathy. Overall study context: It was at initial diagnosis, before any treatment, that peripheral blood was collected. Study conclusions and caveats: Blood also carried most thyroid clonotypes expanded above 0.001.

CDR1 and CDR2 (germline): MNHNS, SASEGT. This CDR3 is built from 14 residues. Trimming took 8 bases from V and 1 from J, leaving 14 bases between them. RNA transcripts gave rise to amplified TCR beta CDR3 regions. HTBI primers were used for first-round RT-PCR of the TCR CDR3. TCRdb re-analysed the multiplex PCR reads in MiXCR, keeping a single row per CDR3 protein. The table records roughly 400,000 distinct CDR3 sequences, around 25% of them present only once. Clinical symptoms, serum thyroxine and TRAb, thyroid ultrasound and orbital computed tomography together formed the diagnostic basis. This clonotype was recorded a few times. No antigen is known for it.

This clonotype was obtained from a man aged 50 to 60 with Graves' hyperthyroidism. Sequences were obtained from blood. The chain is built from TRBV6-1 and TRBJ1-1, with D possibly TRBD1 on 5 matching bases. The DNA for the CDR3 is TGTGCCAGCCGACAGATCCAGGGGAACACTGAAGCTTTCTTT. Protein: CASRQIQGNTEAFF.